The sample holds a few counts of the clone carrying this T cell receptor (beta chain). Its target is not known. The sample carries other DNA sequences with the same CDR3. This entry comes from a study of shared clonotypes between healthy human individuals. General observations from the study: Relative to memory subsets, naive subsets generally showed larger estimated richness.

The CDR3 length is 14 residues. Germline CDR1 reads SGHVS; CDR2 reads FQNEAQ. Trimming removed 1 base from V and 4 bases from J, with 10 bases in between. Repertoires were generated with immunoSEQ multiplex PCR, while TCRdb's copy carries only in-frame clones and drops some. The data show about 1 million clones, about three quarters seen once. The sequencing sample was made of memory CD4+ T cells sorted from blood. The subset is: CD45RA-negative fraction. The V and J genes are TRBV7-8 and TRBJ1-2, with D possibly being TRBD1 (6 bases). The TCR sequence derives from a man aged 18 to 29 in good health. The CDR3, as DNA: TGTGCCAGCAGCTTAGGAGGGGGGACCTATGGCTACACCTTC. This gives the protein CASSLGGGTYGYTF.